Each of the 5 T cell receptor beta chains below was sequenced from the same sample in a study of blood T cell repertoires in COVID-19. Libraries were prepared by immunoSEQ multiplex PCR; TCRdb keeps only in-frame clonotypes and omits some of them. The data show roughly 20,000 clones, around 87% seen once. The sequenced material came from peripheral blood. These receptor sequences come from a human donor in a cohort sampled during active COVID-19.

This chain uses TRBV14 with TRBJ2-7; 8 bases match TRBD2. The J segment lost 5 bases and the V segment lost 1 base, leaving 4 bases of the junction unmatched. CDR3 length: 14 amino acids. From germline, CDR1 is SGHDN and CDR2 FVKESK. The CDR3 DNA follows: TGTGCCAGCAGCCAAGGACTAGCGTCCCACGAGCAGTACTTC. It yields the protein CASSQGLASHEQYF.

This CDR3 reads CASSQGPASSGELFF. CDR3 nucleotide sequence: TGCGCCAGCAGCCAAGGTCCCGCATCCAGCGGGGAGCTGTTTTTT. The chain is built from TRBV4-3 and TRBJ2-2; no clear D gene. CDR3 size: 15 residues. The germline V gene has CDR1 LGHNA and CDR2 YSLEER. With 1 base removed from V and 7 bases from J, the gap between germline ends came to 13 bases.

The chain links TRBV7-9 to TRBJ1-4; D possibly corresponds to TRBD1 (5 bases). Deletions cut 0 bases from V and 8 bases from J, with 13 bases between. This CDR3 is 15 amino acids long. Germline assignment: CDR1 SEHNR and CDR2 FQNEAQ (reference sequence). This chain's CDR3 is CASSLAGGHGEKLFF. CDR3 DNA sequence: TGTGCCAGCAGCTTAGCGGGAGGACACGGAGAAAAACTGTTTTTT. Variable domain in full (rest from reference TRBV7-9 and TRBJ1-4): DTGVSQNPRHKITKRGQNVTFRCDPISEHNRLYWYRQTLGQGPEFLTYFQNEAQLEKSRLLSDRFSAERPKGSFSTLEIQRTEQGDSAMYLCASSLAGGHGEKLFFGSGTQLSVL.

This rearrangement joins TRBV18 to TRBJ2-1; 10 bases match TRBD2. The length of the CDR3 is 17 residues. Germline V CDR1 and CDR2: KGHSH, LQKENI. V shed 0 bases and J 0 bases; nucleotides not matched to a gene: 2. The CDR3 nucleotides read TGTGCCAGCTCACCACCACTAGCGGGAAGCTCCTACAATGAGCAGTTCTTC. This encodes CASSPPLAGSSYNEQFF.

The chain is built from TRBV13 and TRBJ2-3; perhaps TRBD1 as D (5 bases). The germline gives CDR1 PRHDT, CDR2 FYEKMQ (reference sequence). V lost 1 base and J lost 0, with 5 bases in between. This CDR3 is 14 amino acids long. The CDR3 DNA sequence: TGTGCCAGCAGCTTAGACAGGAGCACAGATACGCAGTATTTT. Its translation: CASSLDRSTDTQYF.